The source of this T cell receptor (beta chain) is a study of blood T cell repertoires in COVID-19. Cohort 3 donors counted as recovered after two negative PCRs, clearance, or resolved symptoms. Method: immunoSEQ multiplex PCR; TCRdb's copy keeps in-frame clones and lacks some. The profile shows about 260,000 clones, about 82% of them singletons. V gave up 5 bases and J gave up 0 bases; unmatched junction bases: 7. Per the germline V gene, CDR1 is PRHDT and CDR2 is FYEKMQ (reference sequence). The CDR3 totals 15 residues. The chain joins TRBV13 to TRBJ2-7; 7 bases match TRBD1. The receptor was derived from a woman aged 45-65 years who had recovered from COVID-19. The sample was PBMCs or T cells enriched from blood (not recorded which). CDR3 sequence reads: CASSGEAGGSYEQYF. CDR3 sequence (DNA): TGTGCCAGCAGCGGAGAGGCAGGGGGCTCCTACGAGCAGTACTTC.